The 32 T cell receptor beta chains given below trace back to one sample, sequenced in a study of CD8 T cells in Susac syndrome. Reverse transcription of roughly 0.45 to 1 ug RNA was carried out with random hexamers. MiXCR was run by TCRdb on the immunoSEQ multiplex PCR reads, yielding one entry per CDR3 protein. This sample has roughly 200,000 distinct CDR3 sequences, with just under 95% found just once. The sequenced sample was CD4+ T cells from PBMCs. These receptor sequences come from a human donor with Susac syndrome.

V and J are TRBV5-8 and TRBJ1-2; D perhaps matches TRBD1 (6 bases). Germline V CDR1 and CDR2: SGHTS, YDEGEE. V was shortened by 0 bases and J by 4 bases, with 13 bases between the two germline ends. The CDR3 covers 15 residues. CDR3 region: CASSLAGAGFYGYTF. DNA of the CDR3: TGTGCCAGCAGCTTGGCAGGGGCCGGTTTCTATGGCTACACCTTC.

The chain employs TRBV30 and TRBJ1-1, with D possibly matching TRBD1 (5 bases). Between the trimmed V and J ends, which lost 3 bases and 3 bases, there was a span of 11 bases. CDR3 length: 13 amino acids. Germline values: CDR1 GTSNPN, CDR2 SVGIG (reference sequence). CDR3 residues: CAWSGTLYTEAFF. As DNA, the CDR3 is TGTGCCTGGAGCGGGACCCTGTACACTGAAGCTTTCTTT.

V is TRBV24-1 and J is TRBJ2-1, with 11 bases that match TRBD1. V was pared by 4 bases and J by 7 bases, with 5 bases of the junction left unmatched. Germline assignment: CDR1 KGHDR and CDR2 SFDVKD. The CDR3 runs to 15 residues. The CDR3 DNA sequence: TGTGCCACCAGTGACCCCGGACAGGGGGCGAATGAGCAGTTCTTC. Translated, it gives CATSDPGQGANEQFF.

J is TRBJ2-7 and V is TRBV2; D not resolved. This CDR3 region has 16 residues. V lost 5 bases and J lost 6, with 23 bases in between. Germline V lookup: CDR1 SNHLY, CDR2 FYNNEI. The CDR3 DNA sequence: TGTGCCAGCAGTCCCCCAGGCGGTGGAAGAGGCGGCGAGCAGTACTTC. This gives the protein CASSPPGGGRGGEQYF. Filled out from reference TRBV2 and TRBJ2-7, the complete variable domain reads EPEVTQTPSHQVTQMGQEVILRCVPISNHLYFYWYRQILGQKVEFLVSFYNNEISEKSEIFDDQFSVERPDGSNFTLKIRSTKLEDSAMYFCASSPPGGGRGGEQYFGPGTRLTVT.

V usage is TRBV30 and J usage is TRBJ2-5, with D possibly being TRBD2 (7 bases). V was cut by 2 bases and J by 4 bases, with 17 bases left in between. The germline CDR1 and CDR2 sequences are GTSNPN and SVGIG (reference sequence). The CDR3 loop spans 15 amino acids. CDR3 amino acids: CAWSKVGGGLETQYF. DNA for the CDR3: TGTGCCTGGAGTAAGGTTGGGGGGGGGCTAGAGACCCAGTACTTC.

V usage is TRBV6-2 or TRBV6-3 and J usage is TRBJ2-1, with TRBD2 matching 8 bases. The CDR3 sequence is 16 residues long. Germline V lookup: CDR1 MNHEY, CDR2 SVGEGT. J was trimmed by 7 bases and V by 6 bases; bases with no gene match: 14. The CDR3 sequence is CASRYRAGAPGNEQFF. The DNA of the CDR3 is TGTGCCAGCAGGTATCGAGCGGGGGCTCCCGGGAATGAGCAGTTCTTC.

V and J are TRBV20-1 and TRBJ2-2, with D possibly called TRBD1 or TRBD2 (5 bases each). Germline-derived CDR1 and CDR2 are DFQATT and SNEGSKA (reference sequence). CDR3 length equals 13 residues. The V end was cut by 1 base, the J end by 4 bases, with 7 bases between. CDR3 region: CSARAGRTGELFF. The CDR3 region has the DNA TGCAGTGCTAGAGCGGGACGCACCGGGGAGCTGTTTTTT.

V usage is TRBV3-1 and J usage is TRBJ1-5; D is unclear. The CDR3 has 14 amino acids. With 0 bases removed from V and 6 bases from J, the gap between germline ends came to 9 bases. CDR1 is LGHDT, CDR2 YNNKEL, per germline (reference sequence). The CDR3: CASSQDVAGQPQHF. The CDR3, as DNA: TGTGCCAGCAGCCAAGATGTAGCAGGTCAGCCCCAGCATTTT.

In DNA form, the CDR3 reads TGTGCCAGCAGTTTAAGAGGACAGGTCAATCAGCCCCAGCATTTT. Its translation is CASSLRGQVNQPQHF. This chain joins TRBV28 and TRBJ1-5; 7 bases match TRBD1. The CDR3 consists of 15 residues. Germline lookup yields CDR1 MDHEN and CDR2 SYDVKM. V lost 2 bases, J lost 3 bases, and 4 bases stayed unmatched.

This sequence joins TRBV28 and TRBJ1-2, with no clear D. The CDR3 is 13 amino acids. Looked up from germline, CDR1 is MDHEN and CDR2 is SYDVKM. Between the trimmed V and J ends, which lost 5 bases and 8 bases, there was a span of 15 bases. The CDR3 loop is CASSPVSLGGYTF. The CDR3 nucleotides read TGTGCCAGCAGTCCTGTCTCCCTTGGCGGCTACACCTTC.

The chain employs TRBV27 and TRBJ2-3; D is uncertain. Per the germline V gene, CDR1 is MNHEY and CDR2 is SMNVEV (reference sequence). The ends were cut back, 6 bases at V and 0 bases at J, with 10 bases in the middle. The CDR3 runs 14 residues. CDR3 region: CASRPTISTDTQYF. The CDR3 DNA is TGTGCCAGCAGACCGACCATTAGCACAGATACGCAGTATTTT.

V and J are TRBV5-1 and TRBJ2-3; the D is unclear. Germline V CDR1 and CDR2: SGHRS, YFSETQ. The CDR3 has 13 amino acids. Trimming took 0 bases from V and 5 from J, leaving 7 bases between them. In DNA form, the CDR3 reads TGCGCCAGCAGCTTGGAGGATGGAGATACGCAGTATTTT. Protein product: CASSLEDGDTQYF.

This clonotype was picked up one time. The chain couples TRBV7-2 to TRBJ2-7; unclear D gene. The CDR3 is made up of 14 amino acids. V shed 1 base and J shed 1 base, with 8 bases lying between them. Germline CDR1 and CDR2: SGHTA and FQGNSA. DNA for the CDR3: TGTGCCAGCAGCTTAGAACAGCCTTCCTACGAGCAGTACTTC. Amino acids: CASSLEQPSYEQYF.

The CDR3 here is CAWSVPGQGHEKLFF. The CDR3 region has the DNA TGTGCCTGGAGTGTCCCGGGACAGGGCCATGAAAAACTGTTTTTT. This chain uses TRBV30 with TRBJ1-4; 9 bases match TRBD1. J gave up 6 bases and V 0 bases, and 5 bases lay outside the gene matches. CDR1 GTSNPN and CDR2 SVGIG come from the germline V gene (reference sequence). The CDR3 runs 15 residues.

The rearrangement uses TRBV11-2 and TRBJ2-7; weak D call: TRBD2 (6 bases). Germline CDR1 SGHAT, CDR2 FQNNGV. CDR3 length: 15 residues. The germline V and J ends were trimmed by 5 bases and 3 bases, with 17 bases remaining between them. CDR3 bases: TGTGCCAGCAGCCTGATACGGGGGAAAAACTACGAGCAGTACTTC. This codes for CASSLIRGKNYEQYF.

The chain couples TRBV2 to TRBJ2-7, with 9 bases that match TRBD1. This CDR3 has 13 residues. The trim removed 4 bases at V and 5 bases at J, leaving 3 bases unmatched. The germline V gene encodes CDR1 SNHLY and CDR2 FYNNEI. CDR3 sequence (DNA): TGTGCCAGCAGTGGGGGACAGGGTGACGAGCAGTACTTC. Translating gives CASSGGQGDEQYF. Filled out from reference TRBV2 and TRBJ2-7, the complete variable domain reads EPEVTQTPSHQVTQMGQEVILRCVPISNHLYFYWYRQILGQKVEFLVSFYNNEISEKSEIFDDQFSVERPDGSNFTLKIRSTKLEDSAMYFCASSGGQGDEQYFGPGTRLTVT.

A few counts support this clonotype. The rearrangement joins TRBV7-2 to TRBJ1-1; D is undetermined. The CDR3 loop spans 13 amino acids. Germline CDR1 is SGHTA and CDR2 is FQGNSA. Trimming cost V 1 base and J 5 bases, with 8 bases left between them. The CDR3 here is CASSLGAGTEAFF. The CDR3 DNA sequence: TGTGCCAGCAGCTTAGGTGCGGGGACTGAAGCTTTCTTT.

The genes are TRBV18 and TRBJ2-5; 13 positions agree with TRBD2. Germline values: CDR1 KGHSH, CDR2 LQKENI. CDR3 size: 16 residues. Trimming took 3 bases from V and 5 from J; bases not matched to a gene: 6. The CDR3 DNA follows: TGTGCCAGCTCACCGAGGGGGACTAGCGGGATCGAGACCCAGTACTTC. Amino acid sequence: CASSPRGTSGIETQYF.

This chain connects TRBV30 to TRBJ2-1; D is uncertain. The CDR3 runs 13 residues. Germline V gives CDR1 GTSNPN, CDR2 SVGIG (reference sequence). V dropped 3 bases and J dropped 6 bases, with 12 bases sitting between them. The DNA for the CDR3 is TGTGCCTGGAGGCGGTGGGGTAGCAATGAGCAGTTCTTC. It translates to CAWRRWGSNEQFF.

The chain carries TRBV3-1 and TRBJ1-1; the D is unclear. Trimming removed 1 base at V and 5 bases at J, with 8 bases between. Germline V gene lookup returns CDR1 LGHDT and CDR2 YNNKEL (reference sequence). The CDR3 is 13 amino acids. The CDR3: CASSQVPGTEAFF. In DNA form, the CDR3 reads TGTGCCAGCAGCCAAGTTCCGGGAACTGAAGCTTTCTTT. Drawing the rest from reference TRBV3-1 and TRBJ1-1, the complete variable domain is DTAVSQTPKYLVTQMGNDKSIKCEQNLGHDTMYWYKQDSKKFLKIMFSYNNKELIINETVPNRFSPKSPDKAHLNLHINSLELGDSAVYFCASSQVPGTEAFFGQGTRLTVV.

The chain combines TRBV2 with TRBJ2-7; 7 bases fit TRBD2. Germline CDR1 and CDR2: SNHLY and FYNNEI. V was clipped by 6 bases and J by 5 bases; unmatched bases: 4. This CDR3 region has 12 residues. This CDR3 reads CASRSGTNEQYF. DNA of the CDR3: TGTGCCAGCAGGAGCGGGACGAACGAGCAGTACTTC.

The chain joins TRBV7-9 to TRBJ2-7; TRBD1 matches at 7 bases. This CDR3 has 15 residues. From germline, CDR1 is SEHNR and CDR2 FQNEAQ (reference sequence). Unmatched junction bases numbered 7, after V lost 5 bases and J lost 0 bases. The DNA of the CDR3 is TGTGCCAGCAGCCCCGGGACAGCTTTCTCCTACGAGCAGTACTTC. Translation: CASSPGTAFSYEQYF. The whole variable domain, filled in from reference TRBV7-9 and TRBJ2-7, reads DTGVSQNPRHKITKRGQNVTFRCDPISEHNRLYWYRQTLGQGPEFLTYFQNEAQLEKSRLLSDRFSAERPKGSFSTLEIQRTEQGDSAMYLCASSPGTAFSYEQYFGPGTRLTVT.

This rearrangement joins TRBV27 to TRBJ1-5, with a weak D call TRBD1 (5 bases). The germline V gene encodes CDR1 MNHEY and CDR2 SMNVEV (reference sequence). V dropped 5 bases and J dropped 0 bases, with 11 bases sitting between them. The CDR3 consists of 15 residues. The CDR3 DNA follows: TGTGCCAGCAGTAGGGGACGGAATAGCAATCAGCCCCAGCATTTT. It is translated as CASSRGRNSNQPQHF.

The J gene is TRBJ1-6, the V gene TRBV28; no firm D call. CDR3 length: 14 amino acids. Trimming removed 2 bases at V and 10 bases at J, with 12 bases between. CDR1 is MDHEN and CDR2 is SYDVKM in the germline V gene. CDR3 protein: CASSLSGRESPLHF. CDR3 coding DNA: TGTGCCAGCAGTTTAAGCGGGCGGGAGTCACCCCTCCACTTT.

This rearrangement joins TRBV29-1 to TRBJ2-1; the D gene is possibly TRBD2 (6 bases). This CDR3 spans 13 amino acids. CDR1 SQVTM and CDR2 ANQGSEA come from the germline V gene. V lost 0 bases to trimming and J lost 9 bases, with 12 bases between them. The CDR3 coding sequence is TGCAGCGTTGAAGAAGGACTGGGGGGTGAGCAGTTCTTC. It is translated as CSVEEGLGGEQFF.

The rearrangement joins TRBV2 to TRBJ2-5; D perhaps matches TRBD1 (6 bases). The germline V gene has CDR1 SNHLY and CDR2 FYNNEI. V lost 4 bases and J lost 5, with 17 bases in between. The CDR3 consists of 15 residues. The CDR3 spells CASSVQGRSGETQYF. The CDR3 nucleotides read TGTGCCAGCAGTGTACAGGGCCGGTCGGGGGAGACCCAGTACTTC.

This chain links TRBV12-3 or TRBV12-4 with TRBJ1-5; D uncertain. The CDR3 loop spans 12 amino acids. The V and J ends lost 3 bases and 1 base respectively, with 1 base between them. The CDR3 spells CASSFSNQPQHF. The CDR3 DNA sequence: TGTGCCAGCAGTTTCAGCAATCAGCCCCAGCATTTT.

The chain links TRBV11-2 to TRBJ1-2; D unresolved. Trimming took 0 bases from V and 2 from J, leaving 7 bases between them. CDR1 SGHAT and CDR2 FQNNGV come from the germline V gene. The CDR3 covers 14 residues. The CDR3 DNA reads TGTGCCAGCAGCTTAGATTTACAGAACTATGGCTACACCTTC. Translating it yields CASSLDLQNYGYTF. Supplemented by reference TRBV11-2 and TRBJ1-2, the full variable domain reads EAGVAQSPRYKIIEKRQSVAFWCNPISGHATLYWYQQILGQGPKLLIQFQNNGVVDDSQLPKDRFSAERLKGVDSTLKIQPAKLEDSAVYLCASSLDLQNYGYTFGSGTRLTVV.

J is TRBJ1-1 and V is TRBV28; D is possibly TRBD1 (6 bases). The ends were cut back, 5 bases at V and 5 bases at J, with 15 bases in the middle. The germline gives CDR1 MDHEN, CDR2 SYDVKM. The CDR3 totals 14 residues. In DNA form, the CDR3 reads TGTGCCAGCAGTCCCAAACTCAGGGGTACTGAAGCTTTCTTT. It encodes CASSPKLRGTEAFF.

V gene TRBV28 combines with J gene TRBJ1-5; D call uncertain. There are 12 residues in the CDR3. Per the germline V gene, CDR1 is MDHEN and CDR2 is SYDVKM. Trimming took off 3 bases at V and 5 bases at J, with 5 bases between the two ends. In DNA form, the CDR3 reads TGTGCCAGCAGTTTGGTCGATCAGCCCCAGCATTTT. Translating it yields CASSLVDQPQHF.

The chain combines TRBV27 with TRBJ1-2; a possible D gene is TRBD1 (5 bases). Germline lookup yields CDR1 MNHEY and CDR2 SMNVEV (reference sequence). The CDR3 covers 15 residues. V dropped 4 bases and J dropped 2 bases, with 14 bases sitting between them. CDR3 DNA: TGTGCCAGCAGTTCCCACGGGACTTCAAACTATGGCTACACCTTC. Its protein product is CASSSHGTSNYGYTF.

The chain recombines TRBV7-2 with TRBJ1-6, with 8 bases fitting TRBD1. The germline CDR1 and CDR2 sequences are SGHTA and FQGNSA. Unmatched junction bases numbered 4, after V lost 4 bases and J lost 8 bases. The CDR3 is 14 amino acids. CDR3 bases: TGTGCCAGCAGCTCGACAGGGGAGTATTCACCCCTCCACTTT. This translates into CASSSTGEYSPLHF. Using reference TRBV7-2 and TRBJ1-6 for the parts outside the CDR3, the full variable domain is GAGVSQSPSNKVTEKGKDVELRCDPISGHTALYWYRQSLGQGLEFLIYFQGNSAPDKSGLPSDRFSAERTGGSVSTLTIQRTQQEDSAVYLCASSSTGEYSPLHFGNGTRLTVT.